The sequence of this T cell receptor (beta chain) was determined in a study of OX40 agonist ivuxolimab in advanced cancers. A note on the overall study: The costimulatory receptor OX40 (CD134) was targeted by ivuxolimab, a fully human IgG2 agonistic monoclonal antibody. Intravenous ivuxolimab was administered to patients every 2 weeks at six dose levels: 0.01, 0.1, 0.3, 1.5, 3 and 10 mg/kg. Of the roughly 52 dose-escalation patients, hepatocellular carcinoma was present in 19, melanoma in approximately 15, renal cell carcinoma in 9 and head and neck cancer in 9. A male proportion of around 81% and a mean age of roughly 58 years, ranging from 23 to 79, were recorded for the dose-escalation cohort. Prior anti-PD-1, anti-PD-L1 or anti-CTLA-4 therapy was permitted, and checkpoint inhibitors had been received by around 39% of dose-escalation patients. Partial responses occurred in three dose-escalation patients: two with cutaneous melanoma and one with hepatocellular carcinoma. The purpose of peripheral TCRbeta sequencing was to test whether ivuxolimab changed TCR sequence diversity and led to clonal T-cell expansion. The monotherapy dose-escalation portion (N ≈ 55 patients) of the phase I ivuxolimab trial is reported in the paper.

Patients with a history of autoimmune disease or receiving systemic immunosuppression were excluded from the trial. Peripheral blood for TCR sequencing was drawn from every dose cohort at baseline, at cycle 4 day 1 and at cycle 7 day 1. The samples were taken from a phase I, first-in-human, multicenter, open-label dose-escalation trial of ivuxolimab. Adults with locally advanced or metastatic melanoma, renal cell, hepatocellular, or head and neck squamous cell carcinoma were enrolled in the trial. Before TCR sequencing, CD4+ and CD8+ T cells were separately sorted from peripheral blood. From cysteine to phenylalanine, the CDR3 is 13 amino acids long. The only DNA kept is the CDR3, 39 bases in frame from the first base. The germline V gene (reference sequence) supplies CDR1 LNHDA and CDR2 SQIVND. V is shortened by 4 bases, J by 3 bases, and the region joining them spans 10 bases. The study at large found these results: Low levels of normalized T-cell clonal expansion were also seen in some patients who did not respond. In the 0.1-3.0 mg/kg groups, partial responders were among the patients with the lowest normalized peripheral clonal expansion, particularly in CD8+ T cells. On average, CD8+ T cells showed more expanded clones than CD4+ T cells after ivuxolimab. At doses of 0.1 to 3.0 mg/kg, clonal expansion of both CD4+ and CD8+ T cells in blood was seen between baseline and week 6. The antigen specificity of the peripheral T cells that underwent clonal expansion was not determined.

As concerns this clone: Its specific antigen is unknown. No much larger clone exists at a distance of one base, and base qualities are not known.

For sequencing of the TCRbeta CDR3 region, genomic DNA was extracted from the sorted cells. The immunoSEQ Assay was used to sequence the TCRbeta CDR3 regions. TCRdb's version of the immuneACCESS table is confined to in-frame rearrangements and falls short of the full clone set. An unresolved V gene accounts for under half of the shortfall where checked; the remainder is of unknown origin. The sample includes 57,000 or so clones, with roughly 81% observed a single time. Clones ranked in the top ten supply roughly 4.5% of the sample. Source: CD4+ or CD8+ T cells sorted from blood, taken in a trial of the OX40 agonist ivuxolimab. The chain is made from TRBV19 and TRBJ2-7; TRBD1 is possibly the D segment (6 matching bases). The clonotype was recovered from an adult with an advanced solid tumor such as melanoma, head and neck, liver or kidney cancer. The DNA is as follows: TGTGCCAGTAGTACCGGACAGTTCTACGAGCAGTACTTC. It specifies CASSTGQFYEQYF.